Sequencing of this TCR beta chain was carried out in a study of blood T cell repertoires in COVID-19. For the study at large: Samples taken during acute and convalescent COVID-19 were collected in the United States, Italy and Spain.

The CDR3 extends over 14 amino acids. Germline CDR1 and CDR2: GTSNPN and SVGIG (reference sequence). The ends were cut back, 7 bases at V and 6 bases at J, with 18 bases in the middle. Repertoires were generated with immunoSEQ multiplex PCR, while TCRdb's copy carries only in-frame clones and drops some. The sample records almost 300,000 clones, 89% being singletons. The V call is TRBV30, the J call TRBJ2-2; possibly TRBD1 for D (6 bases). The clonotype originates from a woman between 25 and 40 years old with COVID-19, enrolled during active disease. Sequenced material: peripheral blood. The DNA of the CDR3 is TGTGCCTCTTTACGAGGGGGTTGGGCCGGGGAGCTGTTTTTT. Protein product: CASLRGGWAGELFF.